The source of this T cell receptor beta chain is a study of identical twins. General study results and limits: Excess sharing between twins was weaker in beta out-of-frame sequences.

TCRdb analysed the 5' RACE reads with MiXCR anew, one entry per CDR3 protein. Of under 350,000 distinct CDR3 sequences detected, roughly 9.7% appear once; the ten largest clones hold around 7.1%. This clonotype was seen a handful of times. The antigen is unknown. One end of the junction does not line up with germline, which may come from a read error. These records were also assigned to another study, of yellow fever vaccine responses in identical twins.

The sequence was obtained from a young woman in good health. Sequencing was done on a sample of CD8+ T cells sorted from blood.

The CDR3 here is CASSFPAGTNSEAFF. CDR3 nucleotide sequence: TGTGCCAGCAGCTTCCCGGCAGGGACCAACAGTGAAGCTTTCTTT. The chain employs TRBV7-9 and TRBJ1-1, with D possibly being TRBD1 (5 bases). Germline-derived CDR1 and CDR2 are SEHNR and FQNEAQ (reference sequence). There are 15 residues in the CDR3.